Following are 18 T cell receptor beta chains from one sample sequenced in a study of T cells after yellow fever vaccination. One entry per CDR3 protein results from TCRdb running MiXCR on the 5' RACE reads. The profile shows about 130,000 distinct CDR3 sequences, nearly 7.5% of them singletons. The specimen comprised CD4+ T cells sorted from PBMCs, sampled around 10 days after the first yellow fever vaccination. The receptor set was obtained from a young man who received the YFV17D yellow fever vaccine.

About this clonotype: A clone one base away is much larger, so this may be a read error. J is TRBJ2-7 and V is TRBV3-1; D not certain. Germline loops: CDR1 LGHDT, CDR2 YNNKEL (reference sequence). This CDR3 has 15 residues. CDR3 region: CATSPNPTSSYEQYF. The CDR3 nucleotides are TGTGCCACCAGCCCTAACCCGACAAGCTCCTACGAGCAGTACTTC.

The chain links TRBV10-3 to TRBJ2-3, with 8 bases fitting TRBD1. The J segment lost 0 bases and the V segment lost 0 bases, leaving 8 bases of the junction unmatched. Looked up from germline, CDR1 is ENHRY and CDR2 is SYGVKD. CDR3 size: 18 residues. This chain's CDR3 is CAISESRQGYSSTDTQYF. The CDR3 DNA follows: TGTGCCATCAGTGAGTCGAGACAGGGGTATTCTAGCACAGATACGCAGTATTTT.

This clonotype came up many times. The chain recombines TRBV10-1 with TRBJ2-7; D might be TRBD2 (6 bases). CDR3 length equals 12 residues. Trimming took 5 bases from V and 5 from J, leaving 10 bases between them. Germline loops: CDR1 WNHNN, CDR2 SYGVQD (reference sequence). The CDR3 protein is CASSRREHEQYF. CDR3 DNA: TGCGCCAGCAGTCGCCGGGAGCACGAGCAGTACTTC.

This clonotype was detected a few times. The J gene is TRBJ1-1, the V gene TRBV20-1; D not resolved. The CDR3 spans 15 residues. Germline V gene data show CDR1 as DFQATT and CDR2 as SNEGSKA (reference sequence). Trimming stripped 6 bases from V and 0 bases from J, with 17 bases between. The CDR3 reads CSAPPAGSMNTEAFF. DNA of the CDR3: TGCAGTGCCCCTCCGGCCGGCAGTATGAACACTGAAGCTTTCTTT.

The sample holds many counts of this clonotype. This chain joins TRBV5-1 and TRBJ2-1; a weak D match, TRBD1 (6 bases). The CDR3 loop spans 16 amino acids. V lost 4 bases and J lost 4, with 18 bases in between. Germline V CDR1 and CDR2: SGHRS, YFSETQ. The CDR3 nucleotides are TGCGCCAGCAGCCAGGATCCGGGACATGGGTACAATGAGCAGTTCTTC. Amino acids: CASSQDPGHGYNEQFF.

To note about this clonotype: A read error is possible here, since a much larger clone lies one base away. The genes are TRBV2 and TRBJ1-6, with D unresolved. The V end lost 7 bases, the J end lost 5 bases, and 12 bases lay between the germline ends. The CDR3 spans 14 residues. The germline CDR1 and CDR2 sequences are SNHLY and FYNNEI. The CDR3 nucleotides read TGTGCCAGCAAGACCGACAACCATAATTCACCCCTCCACTTT. As protein: CASKTDNHNSPLHF.

As regards this clonotype: Being one base from a much bigger clone, this may be a read error. This chain joins TRBV28 and TRBJ1-3, with unresolved D. CDR3 size: 16 residues. V was cut by 7 bases and J by 3 bases, with 19 bases left in between. Germline values: CDR1 MDHEN, CDR2 SYDVKM. This CDR3 reads CASTIPPSKCGNTIYF. CDR3 nucleotides: TGTGCCAGCACCATACCACCCTCAAAATGTGGAAACACCATATATTTT.

The chain recombines TRBV5-1 with TRBJ1-6; no definite D call. This CDR3 spans 17 amino acids. Trimming removed 1 base at V and 0 bases at J, with 11 bases between. From germline, CDR1 is SGHRS and CDR2 YFSETQ. The CDR3 nucleotides read TGCGCCAGCAGCTTGACTGGCAGTTCCTCCTATAATTCACCCCTCCACTTT. Translated: CASSLTGSSSYNSPLHF.

The table lists this clonotype with many counts. The chain joins TRBV5-1 to TRBJ2-1, with TRBD1 matching over 8 bases. CDR3 length equals 14 residues. Germline values: CDR1 SGHRS, CDR2 YFSETQ. Unmatched junction bases numbered 8, after V lost 4 bases and J lost 8 bases. CDR3 coding DNA: TGCGCCAGCAGCCCCTCCCCGGGACAGGATGAGCAGTTCTTC. Encoded protein: CASSPSPGQDEQFF.

The table lists this clonotype with a few counts. The V call is TRBV6-1, the J call TRBJ2-5; weak D call: TRBD2 (5 bases). V shed 10 bases and J shed 4 bases, with 22 bases lying between them. Germline V gene lookup returns CDR1 MNHNS and CDR2 SASEGT. The CDR3 loop spans 15 amino acids. Written as DNA, the CDR3 is TGTGCCACCTCATGGAGGCAGTTAAATCGAGAGACCCAGTACTTC. Translated, it gives CATSWRQLNRETQYF.

This clonotype came up a few times. CDR3 sequence reads: CASRDPTSGYQETQYF. In nucleotides, the CDR3 is TGTGCCAGCAGGGATCCGACTAGCGGGTACCAAGAGACCCAGTACTTC. The chain uses TRBV6-1 and TRBJ2-5, with TRBD2 matching 10 bases. The V gene's germline CDR1 is MNHNS and CDR2 SASEGT. Germline trimming cut 6 bases from V and 0 bases from J; bases unmatched to any gene: 7. This CDR3 has 16 amino acids.

This clonotype was picked up many times. The chain uses TRBV2 and TRBJ1-5; D perhaps matches TRBD1 (5 bases). CDR3 length: 14 residues. Trimming took 4 bases from V and 5 from J, leaving 12 bases between them. From germline, CDR1 is SNHLY and CDR2 FYNNEI. The CDR3 DNA reads TGTGCCAGCAGTGCTACAGGAAATGATCAGCCCCAGCATTTT. Protein product: CASSATGNDQPQHF.

The sample holds many counts of this clonotype. The chain couples TRBV5-1 to TRBJ2-2; 10 nucleotides agree with TRBD1. Germline V lookup: CDR1 SGHRS, CDR2 YFSETQ. This CDR3 spans 16 amino acids. V lost 3 bases, J lost 4 bases, and 6 bases stayed unmatched. This CDR3 is CASSSRDRGGTGELFF. The DNA of the CDR3 is TGCGCCAGCAGCTCCCGGGACAGGGGCGGCACCGGGGAGCTGTTTTTT.

This clonotype was counted many times. The J gene is TRBJ1-5, the V gene TRBV4-1, with 7 bases lining up with TRBD1. J gave up 0 bases and V 5 bases, and 7 bases lay outside the gene matches. The CDR3 totals 16 residues. The germline gives CDR1 MGHRA, CDR2 YSYEKL. The CDR3 DNA sequence: TGCGCCAGCAGCTGTGACAGGGAGGATAGCAATCAGCCCCAGCATTTT. Translating gives CASSCDREDSNQPQHF.

J is TRBJ2-3 and V is TRBV12-3 or TRBV12-4; D may be TRBD1 or TRBD2 (6 bases each). V lost 5 bases to trimming and J lost 6 bases, with 12 bases between them. The CDR3 extends over 13 amino acids. CDR3 protein: CASSPSGADTQYF. The CDR3 DNA follows: TGTGCCAGCAGTCCTTCGGGGGCGGATACGCAGTATTTT.

This clonotype was seen ten or more times. The chain carries TRBV7-2 and TRBJ2-5, with D possibly being TRBD1 (6 bases). Germline loops: CDR1 SGHTA, CDR2 FQGNSA. Deletions cut 3 bases from V and 1 base from J, with 15 bases between. The CDR3 extends over 16 amino acids. The CDR3 DNA reads as TGTGCCAGCAGCTTCAGGCAGGGGCTCACCCAAGAGACCCAGTACTTC. Residues: CASSFRQGLTQETQYF. The variable domain in full, with the rest retrieved from reference TRBV7-2 and TRBJ2-5, is GAGVSQSPSNKVTEKGKDVELRCDPISGHTALYWYRQSLGQGLEFLIYFQGNSAPDKSGLPSDRFSAERTGGSVSTLTIQRTQQEDSAVYLCASSFRQGLTQETQYFGPGTRLLVL.

This clonotype was recorded at least ten times. This sequence joins TRBV18 and TRBJ1-4; a weak D match, TRBD1 (5 bases). There are 15 residues in the CDR3. V gave up 5 bases and J gave up 7 bases, with 17 bases separating them. Germline CDR1 KGHSH, CDR2 LQKENI. The CDR3 is CASSTGPPGGEKLFF. CDR3 bases: TGTGCCAGCTCAACGGGACCCCCTGGAGGTGAAAAACTGTTTTTT. Based on the CDR3 plus reference TRBV18 and TRBJ1-4, the full variable domain is NAGVMQNPRHLVRRRGQEARLRCSPMKGHSHVYWYRQLPEEGLKFMVYLQKENIIDESGMPKERFSAEFPKEGPSILRIQQVVRGDSAAYFCASSTGPPGGEKLFFGSGTQLSVL.

This clonotype was recorded at least ten times. The V and J genes are TRBV6-4 and TRBJ2-1; D is unclear. The CDR3 spans 14 residues. Trimming pared 8 bases from V and 9 bases from J, leaving 20 bases between. Germline values: CDR1 MRHNA, CDR2 SNTAGT. CDR3 sequence (DNA): TGTGCCAGCTCCTGGAATGCGGCCGACCTTGAGCAGTTCTTC. Amino acid sequence: CASSWNAADLEQFF.